This T cell receptor beta chain was captured in a study of control samples from healthy donors and cancer patients. Germline V gene lookup returns CDR1 MNHEY and CDR2 SVGAGI. Deletions cut 6 bases from V and 1 base from J, with 9 bases between. This CDR3 spans 13 amino acids. Here immunoSEQ multiplex PCR was the method, and the copy in TCRdb shows in-frame clones only, minus some. Counted here are about 79,000 clones, more than 85% occurring once; the ten biggest clones make up roughly 1.2%. This rearrangement joins TRBV6-5 to TRBJ1-1; D not resolved. Sequenced sample: PBMCs. The clonotype comes from a woman in her 40s with lung cancer. Here the CDR3 DNA reads TGTGCCAGCAGATCCCGAAAGAACACTGAAGCTTTCTTT. Translated: CASRSRKNTEAFF.